Listed below are T cell receptor beta chains from one sample, sequenced in a study of HIV-infected patients and healthy controls. TCRdb re-derived calls from the 5' RACE reads in MiXCR, one entry per CDR3 protein. The sample holds some 15,000 distinct CDR3 sequences, under 9.5% seen once. The sequenced material came from blood. Every receptor here comes from an adult in good health. Both conserved end residues are part of each CDR3. D genes are given only for firm matches. Clone size is stated in some rows and not others, as once, few, many or a class when expanded.

D,size,V,J,DNA,CDR3
NA,NA,TRBV30,TRBJ1-2,TGTGCCTTCACCTTGGACGTACCCATCTATGGCTACACCTTC,CAFTLDVPIYGYTF
NA,many,TRBV5-6,TRBJ2-3,TGTGCCAGCAGCTTGGCAGGGGACTATCCGGATACGCAGTATTTT,CASSLAGDYPDTQYF
TRBD1,medium-sized,TRBV3-1,TRBJ1-2,TGTGCCAGCAGCCTCCGGGGACCAGGGACAGAAAACTATGGCTACACCTTC,CASSLRGPGTENYGYTF
NA,many,TRBV20-1,TRBJ2-1,TGCAGTGCTAGCAATTCATTCACATACGGGGAGCACAATGAGCAGTTCTTC,CSASNSFTYGEHNEQFF
TRBD2,many,TRBV20-1,TRBJ2-3,TGCAGTGCTAGAGTGTATGGGGGGGCAGATACGCAGTATTTT,CSARVYGGADTQYF
NA,many,TRBV24-1,TRBJ1-5,TGTGCCACCAGTGATCTTCGGACAGTCTATAGCAATCAGCCCCAGCATTTT,CATSDLRTVYSNQPQHF
NA,many,TRBV28,TRBJ2-5,TGTGCCAGCAGTTTATACTCTACCGTACAAGAGACCCAGTACTTC,CASSLYSTVQETQYF
NA,few,TRBV20-1,TRBJ2-7,TGCAGTGCTAGAGATAGGGGGGAGGAGCAGTACTTC,CSARDRGEEQYF
NA,many,TRBV11-1,TRBJ2-1,TGTGCCAGCAGCTTAGATCTGGCGGTTTACAATGAGCAGTTCTTC,CASSLDLAVYNEQFF
NA,many,TRBV6-5,TRBJ2-3,TGTGCCAGCAGTCAGGGGGATACGCAGTATTTT,CASSQGDTQYF
TRBD1,NA,TRBV30,TRBJ2-1,TGTGCCTGGAGTGAAATTGGCAGGGGGCAATACATTTACAATGAGCAGTTCTTC,CAWSEIGRGQYIYNEQFF
NA,NA,TRBV2,TRBJ1-2,TGTGCCAGCAGGGACAGATCCTATGGCTACACCTTC,CASRDRSYGYTF
NA,medium-sized,TRBV6-5,TRBJ2-3,TGTGCCAGCAGGAGATCTTCCGGGAAAGCTAGCACAGATACGCAGTATTTT,CASRRSSGKASTDTQYF
NA,many,TRBV10-3,TRBJ1-1,TGTGCCATCAGTGAGTTTGGGGGAGTTGAAGCTTTCTTT,CAISEFGGVEAFF
NA,many,TRBV20-1,TRBJ2-3,TGCAGCGGAGGGACTCCTCGGGAGTCAGATACGCAGTATTTT,CSGGTPRESDTQYF
TRBD2,NA,TRBV12-3/TRBV12-4,TRBJ2-2,TGTGCCAGCAGTTGGCTAGCGGGGAACACCGGGGAGCTGTTTTTT,CASSWLAGNTGELFF
NA,many,TRBV11-1,TRBJ2-2,TGTGCCAGCAGCTTAGCGGCCGGGGAGCTGTTTTTT,CASSLAAGELFF
TRBD2,medium-sized,TRBV6-1,TRBJ2-3,TGTGCCAGCAGTGAACTAGCGGGAGGGCCAGATACGCAGTATTTT,CASSELAGGPDTQYF
NA,many,TRBV7-2,TRBJ2-3,TGTGCCAGCAACCGAGAGGCTAGCGATACGCAGTATTTT,CASNREASDTQYF
TRBD2,NA,TRBV19,TRBJ2-1,TGTGCCAGTACGTCTAGCGGGAGTTCCTACAATGAGCAGTTCTTC,CASTSSGSSYNEQFF
NA,many,TRBV7-9,TRBJ1-5,TGTGCCAGCAGCGCAACAGGGTCCCACAATCAGCCCCAGCATTTT,CASSATGSHNQPQHF
TRBD1,many,TRBV6-1,TRBJ1-4,TGTGCCAGCAGTGAACCGGGACAGGGGGAAGAAAAACTGTTTTTT,CASSEPGQGEEKLFF
NA,many,TRBV11-2,TRBJ2-7,TGTGCCAGCAGCCCCCACATGGAGCCCCAGTACTTC,CASSPHMEPQYF
NA,NA,TRBV19,TRBJ2-1,TGTGCCAGTAGTATAGTACCTGGGGGGTTCTACAATGAGCAGTTCTTC,CASSIVPGGFYNEQFF
NA,few,TRBV19,TRBJ1-1,TGTGCCAGTAGTATAGTTGAAGGGGGAAACACTGAAGCTTTCTTT,CASSIVEGGNTEAFF
NA,NA,TRBV4-2,TRBJ2-2,TGTGCCAGCAGCCAAGGACTAGACACCGGGGAGCTGTTTTTT,CASSQGLDTGELFF
NA,NA,TRBV29-1,TRBJ2-3,TGCAGCTCAACCCCTTTCACAGATACGCAGTATTTT,CSSTPFTDTQYF
NA,few,TRBV7-2,TRBJ1-1,TGTGCCAGCACGGCCGGGACTATGAACACTGAAGCTTTCTTT,CASTAGTMNTEAFF
NA,many,TRBV9,TRBJ1-1,TGTGCCAGCGCAGGAACCATGAACACTGAAGCTTTCTTT,CASAGTMNTEAFF
TRBD1,NA,TRBV7-3,TRBJ2-5,TGTGCCAGCAGCTTAACCCCGGGACAGGAGGGGGAGACCCAGTACTTC,CASSLTPGQEGETQYF
NA,many,TRBV6-2/TRBV6-3,TRBJ2-3,TGTGCCAGCAGTTACAACATCGTAGCGGATTATAGCACAGATACGCAGTATTTT,CASSYNIVADYSTDTQYF
NA,NA,TRBV28,TRBJ2-7,TGTGCCAGCAGAACACCGGGACTTCAACGGGAGCAGTACTTC,CASRTPGLQREQYF
TRBD2,many,TRBV2,TRBJ2-3,TGTGCCAGCAGTGAATTAGCGGGAATCACAGATACGCAGTATTTT,CASSELAGITDTQYF
NA,many,TRBV20-1,TRBJ2-3,TGCAGTGCTCAAACAGGGGAGGGCACAGATACGCAGTATTTT,CSAQTGEGTDTQYF
NA,many,TRBV29-1,TRBJ2-1,TGCAGCGTTGACAAGAGCTCCTACAATGAGCAGTTCTTC,CSVDKSSYNEQFF
NA,many,TRBV4-3,TRBJ2-3,TGCGCCAGCAGCCAAGAGAGGGGTAATACGCAGTATTTT,CASSQERGNTQYF
TRBD2,many,TRBV4-1,TRBJ2-5,TGCGCCAGCAGCCAAGTGCGACTAGCGGGAGGCACCCAAGAGACCCAGTACTTC,CASSQVRLAGGTQETQYF
NA,medium-sized,TRBV27,TRBJ2-3,TGTGCCAGCAGTTTCCGGGAAGTCGGTAATACGCAGTATTTT,CASSFREVGNTQYF
TRBD2,few,TRBV28,TRBJ2-1,TGTGCCAGCAGTTTGGGAGCCTTTAGCGGGAACGACAATGAGCAGTTCTTC,CASSLGAFSGNDNEQFF
NA,few,TRBV5-1,TRBJ2-3,TGCGCCAGCAGCTTAAATCCTGACACAGATACGCAGTATTTT,CASSLNPDTDTQYF
NA,medium-sized,TRBV20-1,TRBJ2-2,TGCAGTGCTAGCGGGGTGAACACCGGGGAGCTGTTTTTT,CSASGVNTGELFF
TRBD2,many,TRBV7-9,TRBJ2-2,TGTGCCAGCAGCGAGGGACTACTTTATGCCGGGGAGCTGTTTTTT,CASSEGLLYAGELFF
NA,NA,TRBV10-3,TRBJ2-3,TGTGCCATCAGTGAGTCGGCCTTGGGTACGCAGTATTTT,CAISESALGTQYF
TRBD2,many,TRBV6-6,TRBJ2-2,TGTGCCAGCAGTCAACCAGCGGGAGAAGGTACCGGGGAGCTGTTTTTT,CASSQPAGEGTGELFF
TRBD1,medium-sized,TRBV2,TRBJ1-1,TGTGCCAGCAGCGGTGACAGGGCCACTGAAGCTTTCTTT,CASSGDRATEAFF
NA,many,TRBV19,TRBJ1-1,TGTGCCAGTAGTATGAAACCGATGAACACTGAAGCTTTCTTT,CASSMKPMNTEAFF
TRBD2,few,TRBV6-4,TRBJ2-6,TGTGCCAGCAGTGACGGGACTAGCGGCTCTGGGGCCAACGTCCTGACTTTC,CASSDGTSGSGANVLTF
TRBD2,many,TRBV12-3/TRBV12-4,TRBJ2-3,TGTGCCAGCACCCGGATTACTAGCGGAGGAAGCACAGATACGCAGTATTTT,CASTRITSGGSTDTQYF
NA,many,TRBV5-1,TRBJ2-3,TGCGCCAGCAGCTTCAGAGATACGCAGTATTTT,CASSFRDTQYF
TRBD2,many,TRBV29-1,TRBJ2-2,TGCAGCGTGACCGGGACTAAGAACACCGGGGAGCTGTTTTTT,CSVTGTKNTGELFF
TRBD1,many,TRBV4-1,TRBJ2-1,TGCGCCAGCAGCCAAGATCGGGGGACAGGGGGCTGGCTAGCGGCCAATGAGCAGTTCTTC,CASSQDRGTGGWLAANEQFF